These 3 T cell receptor beta chains came from one sample sequenced in a study of blood T cell repertoires in COVID-19. Generated by immunoSEQ multiplex PCR, the TCRdb table keeps only in-frame clones and is missing some. This table has about 260,000 clones, 75% to 95% appearing once. Source material: peripheral blood. The source is a person under 35 with COVID-19, enrolled during active disease.

This chain joins TRBV6-5 and TRBJ2-5, with a tentative D call TRBD2 (5 bases). Deletions cut 7 bases from V and 5 bases from J, with 14 bases between. Per germline, CDR1 MNHEY and CDR2 SVGAGI. The CDR3 has 13 residues. CDR3 region: CASTLPGTETQYF. For the CDR3, the DNA is TGTGCCAGCACCCTCCCGGGAACGGAGACCCAGTACTTC.

The chain recombines TRBV5-4 with TRBJ2-7; no reliable D call. This CDR3 is built from 15 residues. The germline V gene has CDR1 SGHNT and CDR2 YYREEE (reference sequence). V gave up 4 bases and J gave up 2 bases, with 16 bases separating them. The DNA for the CDR3 is TGTGCCAGCAGCCCTCCCCACGTAACAACCTACGAGCAGTACTTC. It translates to CASSPPHVTTYEQYF.

Notes on this clone: The same CDR3 arises from other DNA sequences in this sample as well. CDR3 sequence (DNA): TGTGCCAGCAGTTACACCGGGTACGGCTACACCTTC. This codes for CASSYTGYGYTF. The chain links TRBV6-5 to TRBJ1-2; D is uncertain. In germline, CDR1 is MNHEY, CDR2 SVGAGI. CDR3 length equals 12 residues. V lost 2 bases and J lost 8, with 9 bases in between.